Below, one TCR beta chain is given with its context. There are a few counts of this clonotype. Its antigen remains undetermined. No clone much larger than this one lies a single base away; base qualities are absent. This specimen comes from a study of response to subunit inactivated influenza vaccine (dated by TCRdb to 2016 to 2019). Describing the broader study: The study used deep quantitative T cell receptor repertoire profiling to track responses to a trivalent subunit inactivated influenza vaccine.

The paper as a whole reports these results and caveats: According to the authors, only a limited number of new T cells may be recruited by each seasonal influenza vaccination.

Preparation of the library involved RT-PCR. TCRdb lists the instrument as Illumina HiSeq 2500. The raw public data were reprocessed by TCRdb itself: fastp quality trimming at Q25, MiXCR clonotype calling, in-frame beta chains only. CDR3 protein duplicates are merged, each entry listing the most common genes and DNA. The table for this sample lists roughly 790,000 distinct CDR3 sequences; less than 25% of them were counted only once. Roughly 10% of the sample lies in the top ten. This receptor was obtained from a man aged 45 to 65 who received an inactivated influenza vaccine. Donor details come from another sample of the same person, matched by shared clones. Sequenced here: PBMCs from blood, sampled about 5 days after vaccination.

The DNA sequence is TGCAGCGCGCCCAGGGGGGGCGGTAACACTGAAGCTTTCTTT. Its product reads: CSAPRGGGNTEAFF. The rearrangement combines TRBV29-1 with TRBJ1-1; 7 bases in the junction line up with TRBD1. From V the trimming removes 7 bases and from J it removes 2 bases, while the gene matches leave 10 bases of the junction unaccounted for. From a lookup of the germline V gene, CDR1 and CDR2 are SQVTM and ANQGSEA. The CDR3, from cysteine to phenylalanine, totals 14 residues. Just the 42-base CDR3 DNA is kept, in frame starting at base 1.